This TCR beta chain is drawn from a study of T cell changes during pregnancy in multiple sclerosis. With V trimmed by 4 bases and J by 1 base, 9 bases remained unmatched. CDR1 and CDR2 (germline): SEHNR, FQNEAQ (reference sequence). The CDR3 runs to 16 residues. Profiling relied on immunoSEQ multiplex PCR, and the TCRdb table lists in-frame clones only, not all of them. The sample contains about 44,000 clones, just under 95% of which appear only once. The material was CD4+ T cells from peripheral blood mononuclear cells, obtained in the third trimester of pregnancy. This TCR derives from a female donor with multiple sclerosis, enrolled in a pregnancy study. The rearrangement uses TRBV7-9 and TRBJ1-1, with 7 bases matching TRBD1. Written as DNA, the CDR3 is TGTGCCAGCAGCTCTCGACAGGGTCTAACGAACACTGAAGCTTTCTTT. Protein product: CASSSRQGLTNTEAFF.